This TCR beta chain originates from a study of T cell responses to AZD1222 COVID-19 vaccine. Broader study findings: All repertoire sampling was performed exclusively after the peak T cell response.

Trimming at V came to 4 bases and at J to 5 bases, leaving 2 bases not matched to a gene. CDR3 length: 14 residues. Per the germline V gene, CDR1 is KGHSH and CDR2 is LQKENI. With respect to this clone: What it recognizes is unknown.

The assay was immunoSEQ multiplex PCR, and TCRdb's table has in-frame clones only and misses some. The sample lists 150,000 to 200,000 clones, around 90% occurring once. This receptor was obtained from an adult in good health. The specimen comprised peripheral blood, sampled on day 0 of AZD1222 vaccination. V and J are TRBV18 and TRBJ2-3; 11 bases agree with TRBD1. Here the CDR3 reads CASSRDRGRDTQYF. Here the CDR3 DNA reads TGTGCCAGCTCACGGGACAGGGGGAGAGATACGCAGTATTTT.